This TCR beta chain came from a study of post-analysis software for immune sequencing data. Libraries were made from TCR beta cDNA, and they carried unique molecular identifiers. Once roughly 1 to 10 million T cells were used, roughly 0.5 million cDNA molecules resulted. One entry per CDR3 protein results from TCRdb running MiXCR on the PCR reads. The table includes roughly 570,000 distinct CDR3 sequences, approximately 31% detected once. The table lists this clonotype with a few counts. Its specificity is unknown. This CDR3 is built from 17 residues. V lost 6 bases, J lost 1 base, and 22 bases lay in between. CDR1 and CDR2 (germline): SQVTM, ANQGSEA. Study conclusions and caveats: In patients, roughly 5 TRBV segments were more frequent than in controls, with TRBV5-6, TRBV5-1 and TRBV20-1 among them.

The rearrangement joins TRBV29-1 to TRBJ2-1; D unresolved. Sample: blood. The receptor was derived from a girl between 2 and 17 years old with multiple sclerosis. Here the CDR3 reads CSVNPLQVFESYNEQFF. CDR3 DNA: TGCAGCGTCAACCCCTTGCAGGTATTCGAGTCCTACAATGAGCAGTTCTTC.